The entry that follows covers one TCR beta chain sequence. The V end lost 0 bases, the J end lost 4 bases, and 8 bases lay between the germline ends. Germline V CDR1 and CDR2: SGHNT, YYREEE (reference sequence). This CDR3 is built from 13 residues. As handled by the study authors: Scientists estimated how many nucleated cells there were by amplifying reference gene primers. TCRdb's copy holds only in-frame clones and misses some; the assay was immunoSEQ multiplex PCR. V, J and clone size are those of that table, while D and trimming were read from the DNA. Here the sample spans around 170,000 clones, roughly 90% being singletons. These data belong to a study of blood T cell repertoires in COVID-19. Study-wide background: Specimens from acute and convalescent COVID-19 originated in the United States, Italy and Spain. PBMCs, B-cell-depleted T cells, or T cells were the source of the cDNA or gDNA that made up the material.

The chain carries TRBV5-4 and TRBJ2-7, with D perhaps matching TRBD2 (5 bases). The receptor was isolated from a middle-aged man with acute or convalescent COVID-19. Sequenced: peripheral blood. The CDR3 bases are TGTGCCAGCAGCTTGGTTGGGAGTTACGAGCAGTACTTC. Translation: CASSLVGSYEQYF.